The entry below gives a single T cell receptor beta chain sequence along with its context. The data stem from a study of blood T cells in healthy people across ages. PCR was performed a second time for about 7 to 12 cycles using a sample-barcoded 5' primer and a J-beta primer mix. A template-switch adaptor that had 12 random nucleotides put a tag on each cDNA molecule. TCRdb fed the 5' RACE reads into MiXCR, producing one record per CDR3 protein. The table includes about 680,000 distinct CDR3 sequences, around 49% detected once. This CDR3 region has 15 residues. V lost 4 bases to trimming and J lost 0 bases; unmatched junction nucleotides: 6. CDR1 and CDR2 (germline): SGHKS, YYEKEE (reference sequence).

Sequenced input: blood. The chain has TRBV5-5 and TRBJ1-2; 7 nucleotides align to TRBD1. The clonotype was recovered from an older woman in good health. CDR3 sequence (DNA): TGTGCCAGCAGCGATACAGGGGCCTCTAACTATGGCTACACCTTC. Translation gives CASSDTGASNYGYTF.